This TCR beta chain stems from a study of blood T cells in healthy people across ages (dated by TCRdb to about 2015). Looking at the study overall: In model experiments, template switching captured about one uniquely barcoded TCR beta cDNA molecule for every two T cells. The study analyzed two additional independent replicas of 1 million unique cDNA reads from the same blood draw for two donors, one aged 18 to 29 and one aged 80 or older. Donors of different ages were randomly distributed across sequencing lanes to avoid experimental bias. Donors were grouped into four age groups: young (average roughly 15 years), middle-aged (around 39), aged (around 60) and long-lived (approximately 82). Age-related changes in TCR beta repertoire diversity were measured in the study by deep sequencing normalized with unique cDNA molecular identifiers.

General conclusions and limits of the study: Compared with the aged group, more naive CD4+ T cells, fewer expanded clones and increased TCR diversity were shown by the long-lived group, suggesting age selection. Observed TCR beta diversity per million T cells fell roughly linearly with age, and a significant reduction was already apparent by age around 40. Estimates of total diversity based on one million sequenced T cells were regarded as lower bounds and as underestimates. Donor CMV infection status was unknown, potentially confounding age-related changes in expanded clonotypes. A strong correlation was found between observed TCR beta diversity and the percentage of naive T cells measured by flow cytometry. Since profiling was done on bulk unsorted PBMCs, naive and antigen-experienced compartments could not be conclusively compared.

CDR3 length: 12 amino acids, cysteine to phenylalanine. The kept DNA is CDR3 alone, 36 bases in frame from the first base. Reading the germline V gene gives CDR1 MNHEY and CDR2 SVGEGT. V has 8 bases trimmed and J has 4 bases trimmed; junction bases matching no gene number 4. The 39 donors, aged about 6 to 100 years, were systemically healthy Caucasian individuals from Russia. Each donor gave 8 to 10 milliliters of peripheral blood, collected into EDTA-treated Vacutainer tubes. Ficoll-Paque density-gradient centrifugation was used to isolate PBMCs, with at least 6.5 million per sample. Total RNA was extracted from PBMCs with Trizol reagent, with at least 6 micrograms obtained per sample. For every donor, an aliquot of PBMCs went through flow cytometry to measure the percentages of naive CD45RAhigh/CD27high T cells. Library preparation employed 5' RACE. Sequencing took place on an Illumina HiSeq 2500. A second roughly 7 to 11 cycle PCR used a sample-barcoded 5' primer and a J-beta primer mix. A template-switch 5' adaptor carrying 12 random nucleotides introduced a unique molecular identifier onto each TCR beta cDNA molecule. At least 2.5 million CDR3-containing paired-end reads were obtained from each sample. The Mint cDNA synthesis kit, primed by a TRBC-specific oligonucleotide, was used to synthesize first-strand cDNA from all RNA. Following uracil-DNA glycosylase treatment, a first 18-cycle PCR with universal primers M1SS and BC2_uni_R was performed on all cDNA. The original pipeline was this. For normalization, 1 million high-quality reads, each with a distinct molecular identifier, were randomly selected from each sample. Reads with shared molecular identifiers were discarded instead of being binned into consensus sequences. MiTCR, with a Q25 quality threshold and the strictest error-elimination algorithm, was used for CDR3 identification, clonotype clustering and error correction. A nonparametric unseen species model using Euler transformation provided a lower-bound estimate of total TCR beta diversity. TCRdb reprocessing: public reads trimmed at Q25 with fastp, clones called with MiXCR, in-frame beta chains kept. Merged by CDR3 protein, the rows form single entries marked with the most common genes and DNA. The V and J calls shown here were made by TCRdb, not taken from the authors' results. A total of 700,000 or so distinct CDR3 sequences appear in this sample, roughly 20% of them only once. The top ten constitute about 22% of the sample.

About this clonotype: The target of this receptor is not known. No base-level quality is on record; no much larger clone is a single base apart.

The source of this sequence is a man in his 70s in good health. The material sequenced was blood. The sequence joins TRBV6-2 or TRBV6-3 to TRBJ1-2; 7 bases in the middle match TRBD1. The CDR3 reads CASEDRAYGYTF. DNA sequence: TGTGCCAGCGAAGACAGGGCCTATGGCTACACCTTC.